This passage covers 25 T cell receptor beta chains from one sample sequenced in a study of identical twins. A single record per CDR3 protein comes from TCRdb applying MiXCR to the 5' RACE reads. The data contain approximately 210,000 distinct CDR3 sequences, under 8.5% of them singletons. These same records also appear under a second study, on T cells expressing NK-cell markers.

The sequenced sample was CD8+ T cells sorted from blood. These receptors all come from a woman between 18 and 30 years old in good health.

This clonotype was seen a handful of times. The J gene is TRBJ2-1, the V gene TRBV9; no firm D call. The CDR3 consists of 12 residues. Germline assignment: CDR1 SGDLS and CDR2 YYNGEE. Trimming removed 0 bases at V and 10 bases at J, with 8 bases between. DNA for the CDR3: TGTGCCAGCAGCGTAGACCTTGCGGAGCAGTTCTTC. This codes for CASSVDLAEQFF.

This sequence joins TRBV7-6 and TRBJ1-1, with D unresolved. The CDR3 extends over 13 amino acids. V lost 2 bases to trimming and J lost 5 bases, with 9 bases between them. The germline CDR1 and CDR2 sequences are SGHVS and FNYEAQ. The CDR3 DNA is TGTGCCAGCAGCTTATGGTCGACTACTGAAGCTTTCTTT. This encodes CASSLWSTTEAFF.

This clonotype occurred many times. The V and J genes are TRBV7-8 and TRBJ2-7; tentative D call: TRBD1 (5 bases). Per germline, CDR1 SGHVS and CDR2 FQNEAQ. CDR3 length equals 12 residues. V was cut by 5 bases and J by 4 bases, with 9 bases left in between. This CDR3 reads CASSPTVYEQYF. DNA for the CDR3: TGTGCCAGCAGCCCGACAGTTTACGAGCAGTACTTC.

The rearrangement links TRBV6-5 to TRBJ2-7; a weak D match, TRBD1 (6 bases). This CDR3 contains 15 residues. Germline CDR1 and CDR2: MNHEY and SVGAGI. V shed 5 bases and J shed 2 bases, with 16 bases lying between them. The CDR3 region is CASSLQGERTYEQYF. In DNA form, the CDR3 reads TGTGCCAGCAGTCTACAGGGTGAGCGTACCTACGAGCAGTACTTC.

The V call is TRBV11-2, the J call TRBJ2-1, with 8 nucleotides matching TRBD2. V dropped 1 base and J dropped 2; count of bases not matched to a gene: 4. The CDR3 contains 16 residues. CDR1 and CDR2 (germline): SGHAT, FQNNGV. CDR3 amino acids: CASSLVAGPPYNEQFF. The DNA of the CDR3 is TGTGCCAGCAGCTTAGTAGCGGGGCCCCCCTACAATGAGCAGTTCTTC.

This clonotype was observed at least ten times. The V and J genes are TRBV12-3 or TRBV12-4 and TRBJ2-1; unclear D gene. The V and J ends lost 0 bases and 9 bases respectively, with 3 bases between them. The CDR3 has 11 residues. The CDR3 sequence is CASSLAFEQFF. Here the CDR3 DNA reads TGTGCCAGCAGTTTAGCCTTTGAGCAGTTCTTC.

Written as DNA, the CDR3 is TGTGCCAGCCAGGCGCGACAGGGAGCGAATCCCTACGAGCAGTACTTC. Its translation: CASQARQGANPYEQYF. V usage is TRBV2 and J usage is TRBJ2-7; 7 bases line up with TRBD1. J lost 2 bases, V lost 8 bases, and 15 bases had no gene match. CDR1 and CDR2 from the germline V gene are SNHLY and FYNNEI. CDR3 length: 16 residues.

This chain joins TRBV12-3 or TRBV12-4 and TRBJ1-1, with a possible D match to TRBD1 (5 bases). The V and J ends lost 7 bases and 1 base respectively, with 16 bases between them. The CDR3 runs to 15 residues. The CDR3 DNA sequence: TGTGCCAGCACCATGGGGGGGTTTTGGAACACTGAAGCTTTCTTT. The encoded protein is CASTMGGFWNTEAFF.

The V gene is TRBV9, the J gene TRBJ2-3, with D hard to call. In germline, CDR1 is SGDLS, CDR2 YYNGEE. This CDR3 is built from 16 residues. V lost 1 base and J 6 bases, leaving 18 bases between the germline ends. In DNA form, the CDR3 reads TGTGCCAGCAGCGTAAACCTGAGTCTAGGTGAGGATACGCAGTATTTT. This encodes CASSVNLSLGEDTQYF. Full variable domain (rest looked up from reference TRBV9 and TRBJ2-3): DSGVTQTPKHLITATGQRVTLRCSPRSGDLSVYWYQQSLDQGLQFLIQYYNGEERAKGNILERFSAQQFPDLHSELNLSSLELGDSALYFCASSVNLSLGEDTQYFGPGTRLTVL.

This clonotype was picked up many times. This chain links TRBV2 with TRBJ2-6; no reliable D call. Trimming left V 4 bases short and J 2 bases short, with 6 bases between. The CDR3 contains 14 residues. In germline, CDR1 is SNHLY, CDR2 FYNNEI. CDR3: CASSATAGANVLTF. CDR3 coding DNA: TGTGCCAGCAGTGCTACAGCTGGGGCCAACGTCCTGACTTTC.

This clonotype has ten or more counts. V usage is TRBV12-3 or TRBV12-4 and J usage is TRBJ1-1; 9 bases are shared with TRBD1. This CDR3 comprises 14 residues. Unmatched junction bases numbered 6, after V lost 6 bases and J lost 4 bases. The CDR3 DNA reads TGTGCCAGCAGCCCCGGGACAGGGATCACTGAAGCTTTCTTT. Translating it yields CASSPGTGITEAFF.

This clonotype was detected many times. The chain has TRBV25-1 and TRBJ1-1; TRBD1 aligns across 7 bases. The germline V gene has CDR1 MGHDK and CDR2 SYGVNS. V gave up 6 bases and J gave up 11 bases; unmatched junction bases: 9. The CDR3 spans 12 residues. The CDR3, as DNA: TGTGCCAGCAGGACAGGGTACAGGGATGCTTTCTTT. As protein: CASRTGYRDAFF.

The chain employs TRBV6-4 and TRBJ1-1, with D perhaps TRBD1 (6 bases). This CDR3 comprises 15 residues. Deletions cut 0 bases from V and 6 bases from J, with 14 bases between. In germline, CDR1 is MRHNA, CDR2 SNTAGT. Here the CDR3 reads CASSDSALEGAEAFF. Written as DNA, the CDR3 is TGTGCCAGCAGTGACTCGGCCCTCGAGGGGGCTGAAGCTTTCTTT.

On this clonotype itself: Given a much more abundant clone one base away, this may be a read error. The CDR3 coding sequence is TGTGCCAGCAGCCGAGACGGGACAGGGTGGGCGAATGAGCAGTTCTTC. It codes for CASSRDGTGWANEQFF. The chain combines TRBV4-2 with TRBJ2-1; 9 nucleotides line up with TRBD1. Germline CDR1 LGHNA, CDR2 YNFKEQ. There are 16 residues in the CDR3. The V segment lost 4 bases and the J segment 7 bases; nucleotides outside the gene matches: 11.

This clonotype showed up many times. The chain recombines TRBV12-3 or TRBV12-4 with TRBJ1-1; D not resolved. The CDR3 length is 12 residues. The V end was cut by 4 bases, the J end by 4 bases, with 7 bases between. CDR3 amino acids: CASSSPTTEAFF. In nucleotides, the CDR3 is TGTGCCAGCAGTTCCCCTACCACTGAAGCTTTCTTT.

In its sample, this clonotype was seen a few times. The gene calls are TRBV5-1 and TRBJ1-2, with D possibly being TRBD1 (5 bases). The CDR3 extends over 13 amino acids. Germline values: CDR1 SGHRS, CDR2 YFSETQ. The V end was cut by 3 bases, the J end by 8 bases, with 14 bases between. The CDR3 nucleotides read TGCGCCAGCAGCTCGTGGGGCGTAGAAGGCTACACCTTC. Protein: CASSSWGVEGYTF.

This clonotype was recorded at least ten times. The chain uses TRBV29-1 and TRBJ2-7, with a tentative D call TRBD1 (5 bases). Germline V CDR1 and CDR2: SQVTM, ANQGSEA. The CDR3 covers 12 residues. V dropped 4 bases and J dropped 5 bases, with 12 bases sitting between them. CDR3 amino acids: CSVGGQGNEQYF. The CDR3 region has the DNA TGCAGCGTTGGGGGCCAGGGTAACGAGCAGTACTTC.

This clonotype was detected a few times. V usage is TRBV14 and J usage is TRBJ1-2, with TRBD1 as a possible D gene (5 bases). Trimming removed 0 bases from V and 7 bases from J, with 21 bases in between. Germline V gene lookup returns CDR1 SGHDN and CDR2 FVKESK. This CDR3 is built from 17 residues. The CDR3 sequence is CASSQDSAGRGLAGYTF. The CDR3 DNA is TGTGCCAGCAGCCAAGATTCGGCAGGGAGGGGACTTGCTGGCTACACCTTC.

The chain carries TRBV7-9 and TRBJ2-4, with no clear D. Germline values: CDR1 SEHNR, CDR2 FQNEAQ (reference sequence). This CDR3 is built from 14 residues. V dropped 1 base and J dropped 2 bases, with 6 bases sitting between them. DNA of the CDR3: TGTGCCAGCAGCTTAGAAGGATCCAAAAACATTCAGTACTTC. Its translation is CASSLEGSKNIQYF.

This clonotype was observed a few times. This chain links TRBV6-6 with TRBJ1-6; D unresolved. V dropped 7 bases and J dropped 7 bases, with 11 bases sitting between them. This CDR3 contains 13 residues. The germline CDR1 and CDR2 sequences are MNHNY and SVGAGI (reference sequence). This chain's CDR3 is CASTPEVNSPLHF. CDR3 sequence (DNA): TGTGCCAGCACCCCTGAGGTCAATTCACCCCTCCACTTT.

This clonotype has a count of ten or more. The V call is TRBV7-9, the J call TRBJ1-1; D is ambiguous. The CDR3 loop spans 12 amino acids. Looked up from germline, CDR1 is SEHNR and CDR2 is FQNEAQ (reference sequence). V dropped 5 bases and J dropped 10 bases, with 14 bases sitting between them. CDR3 amino acids: CASSRMQLGAFF. CDR3 in DNA: TGTGCCAGCAGCCGGATGCAGTTGGGAGCTTTCTTT.

This clonotype was seen only a few times. This rearrangement joins TRBV6-2 or TRBV6-3 to TRBJ2-5; D is unresolved. Germline V lookup: CDR1 MNHEY, CDR2 SVGEGT. This CDR3 region has 16 residues. Trimming stripped 2 bases from V and 1 base from J, with 14 bases between. The CDR3 sequence is CASSYETSVFQETQYF. DNA for the CDR3: TGTGCCAGCAGTTACGAGACTTCGGTTTTCCAAGAGACCCAGTACTTC.

The chain links TRBV2 to TRBJ1-2; 7 nucleotides align to TRBD1. Per the germline V gene, CDR1 is SNHLY and CDR2 is FYNNEI. The ends lost 9 bases at V and 5 bases at J; junction bases unmatched: 6. This CDR3 contains 12 residues. CDR3 sequence: CASRDSYYGYTF. CDR3 DNA: TGTGCCAGTAGGGACAGCTATTATGGCTACACCTTC.

CDR3 region: CASSPRDTNKNIQYF. The CDR3 nucleotides read TGTGCCAGCAGCCCCCGGGACACCAACAAAAACATTCAGTACTTC. The chain is built from TRBV7-9 and TRBJ2-4; a weak D match, TRBD1 (6 bases). The CDR3 runs to 15 residues. V lost 5 bases to trimming and J lost 3 bases, with 14 bases between them. Per germline, CDR1 SEHNR and CDR2 FQNEAQ (reference sequence). The full variable domain, completed using reference TRBV7-9 and TRBJ2-4, is DTGVSQNPRHKITKRGQNVTFRCDPISEHNRLYWYRQTLGQGPEFLTYFQNEAQLEKSRLLSDRFSAERPKGSFSTLEIQRTEQGDSAMYLCASSPRDTNKNIQYFGAGTRLSVL.

The genes are TRBV29-1 and TRBJ2-7, with D uncertain. CDR1 and CDR2 (germline): SQVTM, ANQGSEA. V lost 5 bases to trimming and J lost 5 bases, with 19 bases between them. The CDR3 loop spans 14 amino acids. The CDR3 DNA is TGCAGCGTTCTTCATCACGTTGAGAATGACGAGCAGTACTTC. This gives the protein CSVLHHVENDEQYF.